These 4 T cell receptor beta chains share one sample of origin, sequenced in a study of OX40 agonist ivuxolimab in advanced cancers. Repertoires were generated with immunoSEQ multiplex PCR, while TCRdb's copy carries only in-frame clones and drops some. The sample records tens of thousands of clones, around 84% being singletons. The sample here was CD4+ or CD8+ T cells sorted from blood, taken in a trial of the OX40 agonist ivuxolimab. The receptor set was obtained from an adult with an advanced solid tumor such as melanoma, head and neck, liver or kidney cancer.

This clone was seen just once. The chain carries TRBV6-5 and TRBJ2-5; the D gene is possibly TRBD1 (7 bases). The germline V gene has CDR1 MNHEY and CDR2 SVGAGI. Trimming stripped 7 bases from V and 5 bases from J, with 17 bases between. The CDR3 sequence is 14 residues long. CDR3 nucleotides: TGTGCCAGCAAAGGGGGCGGGGAGGTGGAGACCCAGTACTTC. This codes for CASKGGGEVETQYF.

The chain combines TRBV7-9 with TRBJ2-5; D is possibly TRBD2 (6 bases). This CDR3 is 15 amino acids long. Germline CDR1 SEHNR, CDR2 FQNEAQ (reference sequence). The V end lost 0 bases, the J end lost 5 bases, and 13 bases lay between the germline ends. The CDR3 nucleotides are TGTGCCAGCAGCTTAGCGCAGGATCGGGGGGAGACCCAGTACTTC. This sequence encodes CASSLAQDRGETQYF.

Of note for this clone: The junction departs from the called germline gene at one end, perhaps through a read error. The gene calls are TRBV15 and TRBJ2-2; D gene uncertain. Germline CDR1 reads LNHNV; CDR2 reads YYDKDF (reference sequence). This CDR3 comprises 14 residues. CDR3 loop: CAASRGPNTGELFF. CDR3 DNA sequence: TGTGCCGCCAGCAGAGGACCGAACACCGGGGAGCTGTTTTTT.

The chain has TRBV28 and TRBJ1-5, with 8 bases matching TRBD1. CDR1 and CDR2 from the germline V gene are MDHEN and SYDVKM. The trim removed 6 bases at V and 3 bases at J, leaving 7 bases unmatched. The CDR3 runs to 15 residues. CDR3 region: CASRVGQGHNQPQHF. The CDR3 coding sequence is TGTGCCAGCAGAGTTGGACAGGGACACAATCAGCCCCAGCATTTT.